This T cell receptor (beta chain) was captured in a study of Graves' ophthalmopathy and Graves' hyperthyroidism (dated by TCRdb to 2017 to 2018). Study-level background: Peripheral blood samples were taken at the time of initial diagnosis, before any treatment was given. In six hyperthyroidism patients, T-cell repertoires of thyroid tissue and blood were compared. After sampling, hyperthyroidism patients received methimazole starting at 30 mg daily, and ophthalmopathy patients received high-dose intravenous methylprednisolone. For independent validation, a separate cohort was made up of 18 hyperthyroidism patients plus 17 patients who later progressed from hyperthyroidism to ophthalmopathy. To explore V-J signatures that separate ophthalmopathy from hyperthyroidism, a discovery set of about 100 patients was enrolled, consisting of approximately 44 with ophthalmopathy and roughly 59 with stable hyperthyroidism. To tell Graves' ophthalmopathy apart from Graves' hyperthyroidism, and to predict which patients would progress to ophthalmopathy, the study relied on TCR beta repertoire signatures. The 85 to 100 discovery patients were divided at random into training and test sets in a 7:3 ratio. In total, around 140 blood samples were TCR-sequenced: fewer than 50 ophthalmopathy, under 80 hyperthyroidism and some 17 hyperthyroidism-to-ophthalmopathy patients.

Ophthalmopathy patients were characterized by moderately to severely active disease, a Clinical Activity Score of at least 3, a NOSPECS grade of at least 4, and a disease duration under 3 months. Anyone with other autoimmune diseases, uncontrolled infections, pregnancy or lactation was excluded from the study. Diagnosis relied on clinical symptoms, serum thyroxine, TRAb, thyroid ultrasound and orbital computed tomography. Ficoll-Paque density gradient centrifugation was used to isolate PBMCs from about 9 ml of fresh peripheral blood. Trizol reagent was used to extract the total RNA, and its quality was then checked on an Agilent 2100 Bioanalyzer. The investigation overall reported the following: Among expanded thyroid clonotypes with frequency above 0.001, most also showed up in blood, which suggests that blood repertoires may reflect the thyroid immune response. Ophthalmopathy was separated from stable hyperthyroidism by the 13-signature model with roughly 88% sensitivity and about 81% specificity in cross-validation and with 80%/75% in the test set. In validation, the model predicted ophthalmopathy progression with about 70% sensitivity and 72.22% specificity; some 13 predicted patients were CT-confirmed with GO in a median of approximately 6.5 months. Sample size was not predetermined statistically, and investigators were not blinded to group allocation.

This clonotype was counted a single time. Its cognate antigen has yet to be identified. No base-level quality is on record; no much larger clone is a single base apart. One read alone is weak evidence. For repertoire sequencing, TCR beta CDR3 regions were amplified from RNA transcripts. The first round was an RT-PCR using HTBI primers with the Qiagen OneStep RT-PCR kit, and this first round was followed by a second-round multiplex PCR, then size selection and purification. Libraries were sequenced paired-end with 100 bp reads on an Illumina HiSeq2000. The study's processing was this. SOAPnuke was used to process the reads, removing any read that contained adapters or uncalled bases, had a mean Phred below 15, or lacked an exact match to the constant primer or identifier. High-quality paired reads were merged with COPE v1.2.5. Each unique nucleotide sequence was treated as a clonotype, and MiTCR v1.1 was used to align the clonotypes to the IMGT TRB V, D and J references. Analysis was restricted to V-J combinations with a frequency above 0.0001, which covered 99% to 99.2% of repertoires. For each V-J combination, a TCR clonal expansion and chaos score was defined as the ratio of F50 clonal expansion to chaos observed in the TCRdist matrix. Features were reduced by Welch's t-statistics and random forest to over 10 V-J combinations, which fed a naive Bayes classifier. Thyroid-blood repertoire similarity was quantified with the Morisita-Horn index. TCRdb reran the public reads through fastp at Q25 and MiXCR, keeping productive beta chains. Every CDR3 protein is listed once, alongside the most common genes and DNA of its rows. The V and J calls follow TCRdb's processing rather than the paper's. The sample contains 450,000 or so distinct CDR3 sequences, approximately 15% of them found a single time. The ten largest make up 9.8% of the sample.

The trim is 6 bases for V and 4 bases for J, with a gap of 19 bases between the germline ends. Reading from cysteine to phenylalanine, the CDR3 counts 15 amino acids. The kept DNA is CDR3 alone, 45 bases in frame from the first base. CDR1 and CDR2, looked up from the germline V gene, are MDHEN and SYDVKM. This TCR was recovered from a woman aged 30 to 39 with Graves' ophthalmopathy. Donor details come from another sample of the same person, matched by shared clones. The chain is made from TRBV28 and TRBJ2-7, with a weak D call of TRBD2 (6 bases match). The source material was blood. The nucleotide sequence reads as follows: TGTGCCAGCAGGTCCGGGACTCGCAGTCATTACGAGCAGTACTTC. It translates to CASRSGTRSHYEQYF.